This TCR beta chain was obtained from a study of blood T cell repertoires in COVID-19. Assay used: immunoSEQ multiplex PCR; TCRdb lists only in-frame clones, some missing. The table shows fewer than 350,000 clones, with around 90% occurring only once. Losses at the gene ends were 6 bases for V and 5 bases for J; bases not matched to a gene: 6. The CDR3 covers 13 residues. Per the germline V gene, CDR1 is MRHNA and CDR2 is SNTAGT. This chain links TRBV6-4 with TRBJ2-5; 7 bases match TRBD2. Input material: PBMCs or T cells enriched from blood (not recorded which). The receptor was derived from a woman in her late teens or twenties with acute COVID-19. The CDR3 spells CASSGTIGETQYF. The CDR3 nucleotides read TGTGCCAGCAGCGGGACTATCGGTGAGACCCAGTACTTC.